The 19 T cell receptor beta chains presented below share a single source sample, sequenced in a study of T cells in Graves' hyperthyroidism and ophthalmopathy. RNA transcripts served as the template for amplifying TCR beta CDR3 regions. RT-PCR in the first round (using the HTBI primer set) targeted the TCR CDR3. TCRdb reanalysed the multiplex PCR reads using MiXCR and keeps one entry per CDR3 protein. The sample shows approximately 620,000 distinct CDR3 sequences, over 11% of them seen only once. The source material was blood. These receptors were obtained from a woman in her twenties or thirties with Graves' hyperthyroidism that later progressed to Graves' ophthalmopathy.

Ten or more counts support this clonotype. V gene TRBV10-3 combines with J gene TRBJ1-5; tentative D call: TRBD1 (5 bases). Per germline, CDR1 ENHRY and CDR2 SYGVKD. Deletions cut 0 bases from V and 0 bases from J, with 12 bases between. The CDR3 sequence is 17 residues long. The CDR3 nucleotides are TGTGCCATCAGTGAGTCTGGCCAGGGCCCTAGCAATCAGCCCCAGCATTTT. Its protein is CAISESGQGPSNQPQHF.

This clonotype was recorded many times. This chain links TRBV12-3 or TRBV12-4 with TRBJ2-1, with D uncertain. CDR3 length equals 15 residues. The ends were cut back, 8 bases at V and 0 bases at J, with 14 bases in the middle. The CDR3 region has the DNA TGTGCCAGCGGATCAATCGTGAGCTCCTACAATGAGCAGTTCTTC. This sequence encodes CASGSIVSSYNEQFF.

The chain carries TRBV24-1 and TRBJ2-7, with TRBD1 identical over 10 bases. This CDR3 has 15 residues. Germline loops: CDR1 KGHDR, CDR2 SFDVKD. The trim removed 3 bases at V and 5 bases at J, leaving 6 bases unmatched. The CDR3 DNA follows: TGTGCCACCAGTGATGGGGGACAGGGGTACAACGAGCAGTACTTC. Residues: CATSDGGQGYNEQYF.

The CDR3 DNA reads as TGTGCCAGCAGCTTAGACCACCCGGAGCTGTTTTTT. It yields the protein CASSLDHPELFF. V and J are TRBV7-9 and TRBJ2-2; D remains unclear. The CDR3 consists of 12 residues. Germline CDR1 SEHNR, CDR2 FQNEAQ (reference sequence). V was shortened by 1 base and J by 10 bases, with 7 bases between the two germline ends. Looking up the rest from reference TRBV7-9 and TRBJ2-2 gives the full variable domain: DTGVSQNPRHKITKRGQNVTFRCDPISEHNRLYWYRQTLGQGPEFLTYFQNEAQLEKSRLLSDRFSAERPKGSFSTLEIQRTEQGDSAMYLCASSLDHPELFFGEGSRLTVL.

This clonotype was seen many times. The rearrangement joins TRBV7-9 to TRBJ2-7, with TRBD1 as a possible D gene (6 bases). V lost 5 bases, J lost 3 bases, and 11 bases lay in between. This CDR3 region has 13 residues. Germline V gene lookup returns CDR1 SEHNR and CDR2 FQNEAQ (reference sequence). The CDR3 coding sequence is TGTGCCAGCAGCGTATTGGACAGCTACGAGCAGTACTTC. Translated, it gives CASSVLDSYEQYF. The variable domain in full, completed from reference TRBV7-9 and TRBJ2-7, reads DTGVSQNPRHKITKRGQNVTFRCDPISEHNRLYWYRQTLGQGPEFLTYFQNEAQLEKSRLLSDRFSAERPKGSFSTLEIQRTEQGDSAMYLCASSVLDSYEQYFGPGTRLTVT.

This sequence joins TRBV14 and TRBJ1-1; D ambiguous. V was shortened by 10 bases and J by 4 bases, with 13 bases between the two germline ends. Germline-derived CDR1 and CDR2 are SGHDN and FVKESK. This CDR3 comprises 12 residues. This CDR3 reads CATATAATEAFF. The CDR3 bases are TGTGCCACCGCCACGGCCGCCACTGAAGCTTTCTTT.

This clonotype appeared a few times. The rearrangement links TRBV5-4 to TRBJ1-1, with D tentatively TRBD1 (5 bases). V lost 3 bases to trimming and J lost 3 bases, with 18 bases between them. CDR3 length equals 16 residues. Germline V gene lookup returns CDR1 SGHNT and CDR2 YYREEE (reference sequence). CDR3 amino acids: CASSSGILGGYTEAFF. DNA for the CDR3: TGTGCCAGCAGCTCGGGGATTTTGGGGGGGTACACTGAAGCTTTCTTT.

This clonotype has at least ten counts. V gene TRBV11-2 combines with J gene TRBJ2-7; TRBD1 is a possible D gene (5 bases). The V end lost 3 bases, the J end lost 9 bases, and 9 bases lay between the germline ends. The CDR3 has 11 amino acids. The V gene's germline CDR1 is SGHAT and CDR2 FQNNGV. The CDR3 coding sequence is TGTGCCAGCAGCTTCCAGGGTAGGCAGTACTTC. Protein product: CASSFQGRQYF. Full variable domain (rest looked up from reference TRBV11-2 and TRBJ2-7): EAGVAQSPRYKIIEKRQSVAFWCNPISGHATLYWYQQILGQGPKLLIQFQNNGVVDDSQLPKDRFSAERLKGVDSTLKIQPAKLEDSAVYLCASSFQGRQYFGPGTRLTVT.

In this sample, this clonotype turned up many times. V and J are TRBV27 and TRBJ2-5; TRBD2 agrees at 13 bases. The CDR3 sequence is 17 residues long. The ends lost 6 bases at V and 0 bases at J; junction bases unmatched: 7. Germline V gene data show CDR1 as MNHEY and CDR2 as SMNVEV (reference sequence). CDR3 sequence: CASSRTSGSAYQETQYF. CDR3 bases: TGTGCCAGCAGCCGGACTAGCGGGAGCGCGTACCAAGAGACCCAGTACTTC.

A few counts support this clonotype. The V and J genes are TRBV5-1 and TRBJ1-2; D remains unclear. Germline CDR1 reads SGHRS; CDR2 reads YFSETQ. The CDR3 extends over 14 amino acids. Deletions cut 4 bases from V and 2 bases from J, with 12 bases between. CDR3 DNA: TGCGCCAGCAGCCCCGTGGGCAGCAACTATGGCTACACCTTC. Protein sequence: CASSPVGSNYGYTF. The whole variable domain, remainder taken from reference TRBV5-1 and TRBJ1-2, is KAGVTQTPRYLIKTRGQQVTLSCSPISGHRSVSWYQQTPGQGLQFLFEYFSETQRNKGNFPGRFSGRQFSNSRSEMNVSTLELGDSALYLCASSPVGSNYGYTFGSGTRLTVV.

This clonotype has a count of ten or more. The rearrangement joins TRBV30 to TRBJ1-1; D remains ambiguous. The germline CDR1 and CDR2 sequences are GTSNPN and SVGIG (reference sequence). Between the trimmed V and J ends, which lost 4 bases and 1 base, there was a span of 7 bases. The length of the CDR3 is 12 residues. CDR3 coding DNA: TGTGCCTGGAATCCAGGGAACACTGAAGCTTTCTTT. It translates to CAWNPGNTEAFF.

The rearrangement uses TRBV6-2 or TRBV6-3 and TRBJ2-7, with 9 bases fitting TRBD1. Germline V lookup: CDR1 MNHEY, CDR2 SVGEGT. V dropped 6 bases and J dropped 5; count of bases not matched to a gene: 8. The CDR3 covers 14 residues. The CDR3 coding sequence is TGTGCCAGCAGCCAGGGACAGGGTCTCAACGAGCAGTACTTC. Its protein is CASSQGQGLNEQYF.

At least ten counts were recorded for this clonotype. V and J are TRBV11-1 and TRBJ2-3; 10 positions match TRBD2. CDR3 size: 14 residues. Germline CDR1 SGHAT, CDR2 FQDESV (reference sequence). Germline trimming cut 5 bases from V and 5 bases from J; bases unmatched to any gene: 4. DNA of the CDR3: TGTGCCAGCAGCCCCCAGCGGGAGGGAGATACGCAGTATTTT. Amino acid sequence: CASSPQREGDTQYF.

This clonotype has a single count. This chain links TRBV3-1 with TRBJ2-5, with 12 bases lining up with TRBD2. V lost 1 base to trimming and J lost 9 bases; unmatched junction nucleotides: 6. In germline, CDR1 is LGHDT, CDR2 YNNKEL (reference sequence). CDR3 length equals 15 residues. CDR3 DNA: TGTGCCAGCAGCCAAGTGGGACTAGCGGGCGTGGCCCAGTACTTC. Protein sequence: CASSQVGLAGVAQYF.

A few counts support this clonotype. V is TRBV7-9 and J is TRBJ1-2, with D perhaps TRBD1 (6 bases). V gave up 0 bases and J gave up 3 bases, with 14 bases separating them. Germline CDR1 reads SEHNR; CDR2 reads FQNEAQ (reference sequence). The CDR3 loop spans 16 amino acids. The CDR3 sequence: CASSLALSGVHYGYTF. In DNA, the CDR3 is TGTGCCAGCAGCTTAGCGCTTTCAGGGGTCCACTATGGCTACACCTTC. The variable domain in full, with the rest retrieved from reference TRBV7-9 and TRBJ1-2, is DTGVSQNPRHKITKRGQNVTFRCDPISEHNRLYWYRQTLGQGPEFLTYFQNEAQLEKSRLLSDRFSAERPKGSFSTLEIQRTEQGDSAMYLCASSLALSGVHYGYTFGSGTRLTVV.

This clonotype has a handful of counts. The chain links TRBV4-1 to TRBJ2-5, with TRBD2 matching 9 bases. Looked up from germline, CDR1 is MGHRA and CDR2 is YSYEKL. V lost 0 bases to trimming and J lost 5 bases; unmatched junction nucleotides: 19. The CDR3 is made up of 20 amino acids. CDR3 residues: CASSQDARERVAGVDETQYF. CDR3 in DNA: TGCGCCAGCAGCCAAGATGCGCGGGAAAGGGTAGCGGGAGTTGATGAGACCCAGTACTTC.

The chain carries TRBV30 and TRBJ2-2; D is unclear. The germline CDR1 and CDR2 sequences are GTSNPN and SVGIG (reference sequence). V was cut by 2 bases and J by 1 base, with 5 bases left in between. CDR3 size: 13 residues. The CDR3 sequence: CAWSNGNTGELFF. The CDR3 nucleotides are TGTGCCTGGAGTAACGGGAACACCGGGGAGCTGTTTTTT.

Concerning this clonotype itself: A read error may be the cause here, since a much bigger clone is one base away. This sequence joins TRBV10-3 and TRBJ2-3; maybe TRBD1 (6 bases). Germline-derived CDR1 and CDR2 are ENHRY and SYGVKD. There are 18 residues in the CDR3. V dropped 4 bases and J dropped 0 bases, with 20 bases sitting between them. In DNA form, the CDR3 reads TGTGCCATCAGTGGTCTAGGGGGAGCCGGAGCTAGCACAGATACGCAGTATTTT. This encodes CAISGLGGAGASTDTQYF.

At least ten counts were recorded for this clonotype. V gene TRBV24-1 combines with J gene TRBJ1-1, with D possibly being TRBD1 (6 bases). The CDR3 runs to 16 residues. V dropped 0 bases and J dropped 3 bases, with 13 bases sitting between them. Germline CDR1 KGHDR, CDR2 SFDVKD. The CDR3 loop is CATSDLMGAGDTEAFF. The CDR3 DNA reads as TGTGCCACCAGTGATTTGATGGGGGCGGGGGACACTGAAGCTTTCTTT.